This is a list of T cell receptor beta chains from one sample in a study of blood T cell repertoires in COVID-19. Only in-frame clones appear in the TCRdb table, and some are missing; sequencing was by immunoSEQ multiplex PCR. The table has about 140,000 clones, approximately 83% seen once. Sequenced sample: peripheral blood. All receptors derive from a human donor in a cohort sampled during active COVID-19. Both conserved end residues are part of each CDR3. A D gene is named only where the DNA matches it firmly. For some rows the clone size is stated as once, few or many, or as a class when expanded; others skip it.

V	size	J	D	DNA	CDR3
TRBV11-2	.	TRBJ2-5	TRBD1	TGTGCCAGCAGCCTACAGGGGTGGGAGACCCAGTACTTC	CASSLQGWETQYF
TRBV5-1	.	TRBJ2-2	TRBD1	TGCGCCAGCAGCAGCCGAACAGGGGTTACCGGGGAGCTGTTTTTT	CASSSRTGVTGELFF
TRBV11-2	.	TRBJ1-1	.	TGTGCCAGCAGCTTTTCAGAGAACACTGAAGCTTTCTTT	CASSFSENTEAFF
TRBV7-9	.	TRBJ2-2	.	TGTGCCAGCAGGAAATCAGGGGACACCGGGGAGCTGTTTTTT	CASRKSGDTGELFF
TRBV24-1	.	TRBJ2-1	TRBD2	TGTGCCACCAGTGATTCCGGGACTAGCGGGGGTGATGAGCAGTTCTTC	CATSDSGTSGGDEQFF
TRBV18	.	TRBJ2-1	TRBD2	TGTGCCAGCTCAAGCGGGGGGGCCTACAATGAGCAGTTCTTC	CASSSGGAYNEQFF
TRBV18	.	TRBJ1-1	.	TGTGCCAGCTCACCGACCGGGACATCGAACACTGAAGCTTTCTTT	CASSPTGTSNTEAFF
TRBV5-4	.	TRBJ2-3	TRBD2	TGTGCCAGCAGCTTGGCGGGGGGGGCCACAGATACGCAGTATTTT	CASSLAGGATDTQYF
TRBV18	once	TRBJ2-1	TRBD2	TGTGCCAGCTCAAGGGCGGGGGGTACCGTAAATGAGCAGTTCTTC	CASSRAGGTVNEQFF
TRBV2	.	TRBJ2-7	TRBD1	TGTGCCAGCAGCAGGGGTGGACAGGGGGTAAACTACGAGCAGTACTTC	CASSRGGQGVNYEQYF
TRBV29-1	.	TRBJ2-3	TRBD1	TGCAGCGTACAGGGGGCCCGCACAGATACGCAGTATTTT	CSVQGARTDTQYF
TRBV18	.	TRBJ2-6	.	TGTGCCAGCTCACTACAGGTAGCTGGGGCCAACGTCCTGACTTTC	CASSLQVAGANVLTF
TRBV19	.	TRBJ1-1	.	TGTGCCAGTAGTCCGCGTACAGGGAAAGGTGTCGGCACTGAAGCTTTCTTT	CASSPRTGKGVGTEAFF
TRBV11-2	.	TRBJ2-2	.	TGTGCCAGCAGCTTGTCCGGGGGAGCGACGAACACCGGGGAGCTGTTTTTT	CASSLSGGATNTGELFF
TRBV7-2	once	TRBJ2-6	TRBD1	TGTGCCAGCAGTACTGTTCGAGGGGGCATGGGGTCTGGGGCCAACGTCCTGACTTTC	CASSTVRGGMGSGANVLTF
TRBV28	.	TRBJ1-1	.	TGTGCCAGCACCAAGTCAGGGAACACTGAAGCTTTCTTT	CASTKSGNTEAFF
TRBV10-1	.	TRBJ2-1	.	TGCGCCAGCAGTTCGGGTAGCGGAGCGCGGGGTACGAAGTTGCAGTTCTTC	CASSSGSGARGTKLQFF
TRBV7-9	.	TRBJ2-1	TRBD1	TGTGCCAGCAGCCTAGGGACAGGGGGTACCAATGAGCAGTTCTTC	CASSLGTGGTNEQFF
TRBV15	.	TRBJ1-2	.	TGTGCCACCAGCAGAGGGAGGGAGGTTGATGGCTACACCTTC	CATSRGREVDGYTF
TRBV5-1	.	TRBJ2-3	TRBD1	TGCGCCAGCAGCGGCGGGACAGGGAAAGATACGCAGTATTTT	CASSGGTGKDTQYF